The clone carrying this T cell receptor (beta chain) was counted a few times. Its specificity is not known. This sample is part of a study of cytomegalovirus exposure and HLA in healthy donors. General study findings and limits: Later analysis demonstrated an association between a missense DCLRE1C variant and TCR beta V- and J-gene trimming. Within an earlier analysis, most TCR beta V segments proved productive either about 90% or about 30% of the time.

The PCR ran on 60 Vbeta and 13 Jbeta primers. Here immunoSEQ multiplex PCR was the method, and the copy in TCRdb shows in-frame clones only, minus some. The sample consists of tens of thousands of clones, about 66% of them appearing once. This CDR3 has 15 amino acids. Germline CDR1 is SGHRS and CDR2 is YFSETQ. V was cut by 0 bases and J by 0 bases, with 8 bases left in between. The TCR was taken from a boy aged 5-17 years in good health and CMV-seropositive. Sequencing was done on a sample of PBMCs. The rearrangement uses TRBV5-1 and TRBJ2-3; D might be TRBD1 (6 bases). CDR3 bases: TGCGCCAGCAGCTTGGACGGGACAAGCACAGATACGCAGTATTTT. Translating it yields CASSLDGTSTDTQYF. Full variable domain (missing parts from reference TRBV5-1 and TRBJ2-3): KAGVTQTPRYLIKTRGQQVTLSCSPISGHRSVSWYQQTPGQGLQFLFEYFSETQRNKGNFPGRFSGRQFSNSRSEMNVSTLELGDSALYLCASSLDGTSTDTQYFGPGTRLTVL.